The 8 T cell receptor beta chains in this list originate from one sample, sequenced in a study of regulatory and conventional T cells in RAG deficiency. The sorted conventional CD4+ T cells were CD25-low and CD127-high, with genomic DNA sequenced. Data came from immunoSEQ multiplex PCR; TCRdb stores just in-frame clones and leaves some out. The sample comprises 30,000 to 40,000 clones, about 78% of which are singletons, and around 3.4% rests with the top ten. These data were likewise used in another study, on regulatory T cells. From that report: Amplification used 52 TRBV primers and 13 TRBJ primers.

Material for sequencing was CD4+ effector T cells sorted from blood. These receptors were taken from a human donor in good health.

The chain combines TRBV29-1 with TRBJ1-5, with TRBD1 matching over 10 bases. The germline V gene encodes CDR1 SQVTM and CDR2 ANQGSEA. This CDR3 contains 13 residues. V shed 6 bases, J shed 2 bases, and the junction held 1 base outside the gene matches. In nucleotides, the CDR3 is TGCAGCGTCGGGACAGGGGGCAATCAGCCCCAGCATTTT. Its protein product is CSVGTGGNQPQHF.

This clone came up once. This chain links TRBV19 with TRBJ1-3; D call uncertain. The CDR3 contains 13 residues. Germline assignment: CDR1 LNHDA and CDR2 SQIVND (reference sequence). The germline V and J ends were trimmed by 10 bases and 4 bases, with 14 bases remaining between them. CDR3 in DNA: TGTGCCACTGCCCCGGACGGCGGAAACACCATATATTTT. Its protein is CATAPDGGNTIYF.

This rearrangement joins TRBV6-5 to TRBJ2-7, with TRBD1 matching over 7 bases. There are 12 residues in the CDR3. V was clipped by 7 bases and J by 3 bases; unmatched bases: 3. Germline V gene data show CDR1 as MNHEY and CDR2 as SVGAGI. As DNA, the CDR3 is TGTGCCAGCACTACAGGGGACTACGAGCAGTACTTC. As protein: CASTTGDYEQYF.

CDR3: CASSEILSTDTQYF. The CDR3, as DNA: TGTGCCAGCAGCGAGATCCTCTCGACAGATACGCAGTATTTT. The V and J genes are TRBV5-4 and TRBJ2-3, with no clear D. CDR1 is SGHNT, CDR2 YYREEE, per germline (reference sequence). The CDR3 is 14 residues long. V was shortened by 4 bases and J by 3 bases, with 12 bases between the two germline ends. Filled out from reference TRBV5-4 and TRBJ2-3, the complete variable domain reads ETGVTQSPTHLIKTRGQQVTLRCSSQSGHNTVSWYQQALGQGPQFIFQYYREEENGRGNFPPRFSGLQFPNYSSELNVNALELDDSALYLCASSEILSTDTQYFGPGTRLTVL.

This clone appeared a few times. This chain links TRBV5-1 with TRBJ1-2; D is unclear. V was clipped by 4 bases and J by 6 bases, with 19 bases between them. The germline gives CDR1 SGHRS, CDR2 YFSETQ. CDR3 length equals 15 residues. In nucleotides, the CDR3 is TGCGCCAGCAGCGCCTCCGGAGACGGAACTCATGGCTACACCTTC. This codes for CASSASGDGTHGYTF. Supplemented by reference TRBV5-1 and TRBJ1-2, the full variable domain reads KAGVTQTPRYLIKTRGQQVTLSCSPISGHRSVSWYQQTPGQGLQFLFEYFSETQRNKGNFPGRFSGRQFSNSRSEMNVSTLELGDSALYLCASSASGDGTHGYTFGSGTRLTVV.

The rearrangement uses TRBV11-2 and TRBJ1-2; D gene ambiguous. V was trimmed by 1 base and J by 3 bases, leaving 12 bases between them. Germline CDR1 and CDR2: SGHAT and FQNNGV. The CDR3 sequence is 15 residues long. The CDR3 DNA is TGTGCCAGCAGCTTAGGACAACCTCCCCACTATGGCTACACCTTC. This translates into CASSLGQPPHYGYTF. The full variable domain, completed using reference TRBV11-2 and TRBJ1-2, is EAGVAQSPRYKIIEKRQSVAFWCNPISGHATLYWYQQILGQGPKLLIQFQNNGVVDDSQLPKDRFSAERLKGVDSTLKIQPAKLEDSAVYLCASSLGQPPHYGYTFGSGTRLTVV.

The chain combines TRBV19 with TRBJ2-2; D possibly matches TRBD1 or TRBD2 (5 bases each). Germline loops: CDR1 LNHDA, CDR2 SQIVND (reference sequence). The CDR3 spans 16 residues. V shed 7 bases and J shed 4 bases, with 19 bases lying between them. The CDR3 bases are TGTGCCAGTATGGGAGTGGGGCCGACGAGCACCGGGGAGCTGTTTTTT. This translates into CASMGVGPTSTGELFF.

As DNA, the CDR3 is TGTGCCAGCAGTTATGGCCGGGCTTGGGCCAACGTCCTGACTTTC. Protein product: CASSYGRAWANVLTF. The chain couples TRBV6-5 to TRBJ2-6; the D is unclear. The germline gives CDR1 MNHEY, CDR2 SVGAGI. The CDR3 runs 15 residues. V dropped 3 bases and J dropped 5 bases, with 11 bases sitting between them.